The 27 T cell receptor beta chains listed next were all sequenced from one sample in a study of T cell repertoires in cytomegalovirus infection. TCRdb independently ran MiXCR on the reads; one entry per CDR3 protein. The table records around 440,000 distinct CDR3 sequences, 11% of them present only once. The specimen sequenced was PBMCs. These receptors were obtained from a human donor in good health (CMV status not recorded). Some clones in this sample may be carry-over from other donors' samples.

This clonotype was picked up many times. The chain recombines TRBV11-2 with TRBJ1-4; tentative D call: TRBD1 (5 bases). Germline CDR1 and CDR2: SGHAT and FQNNGV. The CDR3 length is 14 residues. The V and J ends lost 5 bases and 7 bases respectively, with 14 bases between them. For the CDR3, the DNA is TGTGCCAGCAGCCCTTATACGGGGGGTGAAAAACTGTTTTTT. It specifies CASSPYTGGEKLFF.

This clonotype was counted at least ten times. J is TRBJ2-3 and V is TRBV11-2, with D possibly being TRBD2 (6 bases). The CDR3 is 17 residues long. Germline values: CDR1 SGHAT, CDR2 FQNNGV. Trimming pared 3 bases from V and 2 bases from J, leaving 18 bases between. DNA for the CDR3: TGTGCCAGCAGCTTTTCCGGGGGTGACGGCTACACAGATACGCAGTATTTT. Translating gives CASSFSGGDGYTDTQYF.

The chain uses TRBV28 and TRBJ2-1; a possible D gene is TRBD1 (5 bases). V was clipped by 5 bases and J by 4 bases, with 9 bases between them. Germline assignment: CDR1 MDHEN and CDR2 SYDVKM. This CDR3 region has 13 residues. DNA for the CDR3: TGTGCCAGCAGTAGGGGCTTTTACAATGAGCAGTTCTTC. The encoded protein is CASSRGFYNEQFF.

The table lists this clonotype with a few counts. J is TRBJ2-5 and V is TRBV2; TRBD1 matches at 7 bases. CDR1 and CDR2 (germline): SNHLY, FYNNEI. The CDR3 contains 13 residues. J was trimmed by 7 bases and V by 5 bases; bases with no gene match: 7. Here the CDR3 reads CASSFGQDGTQYF. The CDR3 DNA sequence: TGTGCCAGCAGTTTCGGACAGGACGGGACCCAGTACTTC.

This sequence joins TRBV20-1 and TRBJ2-7; D perhaps matches TRBD2 (6 bases). The CDR3 has 13 amino acids. The V gene lost 4 bases and the J gene lost 3 bases, with 13 bases spanning the gap. Germline CDR1 DFQATT, CDR2 SNEGSKA (reference sequence). The CDR3 spells CSAMGGRGYEQYF. The DNA of the CDR3 is TGCAGTGCTATGGGAGGACGGGGCTACGAGCAGTACTTC.

In its sample, this clonotype was seen a few times. The chain uses TRBV20-1 and TRBJ2-7; the match to TRBD1 covers 8 bases. The germline V gene encodes CDR1 DFQATT and CDR2 SNEGSKA (reference sequence). Unmatched junction bases numbered 5, after V lost 3 bases and J lost 1 base. The CDR3 spans 14 residues. Written as DNA, the CDR3 is TGCAGTGCTAGTCCGACAGGGGCGTCCTACGAGCAGTACTTC. Translating it yields CSASPTGASYEQYF.

This clonotype has just a few counts. This chain uses TRBV28 with TRBJ1-2; D may be TRBD1 (5 bases). The CDR3 is made up of 17 amino acids. The germline CDR1 and CDR2 sequences are MDHEN and SYDVKM. Trimming left V 5 bases short and J 7 bases short, with 26 bases between. The CDR3 is CASSLSYGTSSQGGYTF. As DNA, the CDR3 is TGTGCCAGCAGTCTTTCTTACGGGACCTCATCTCAGGGTGGCTACACCTTC.

The CDR3 DNA follows: TGCAGTGCTGCCGGGACTAGCGGATCCTACGAGCAGTACTTC. Translation: CSAAGTSGSYEQYF. This chain links TRBV20-1 with TRBJ2-7; TRBD2 aligns across 11 bases. Germline values: CDR1 DFQATT, CDR2 SNEGSKA (reference sequence). V was pared by 5 bases and J by 1 base, with 4 bases of the junction left unmatched. The CDR3 contains 14 residues.

The genes are TRBV29-1 and TRBJ2-1; D perhaps matches TRBD2 (6 bases). Germline lookup yields CDR1 SQVTM and CDR2 ANQGSEA. Trimming took off 7 bases at V and 4 bases at J, with 11 bases between the two ends. The CDR3 loop spans 12 amino acids. In nucleotides, the CDR3 is TGCAGCGGGAGGGGAGCTTACAATGAGCAGTTCTTC. Translation: CSGRGAYNEQFF.

This clonotype was seen only once. Lacking the conserved final phenylalanine or tryptophan, this CDR3 likely reflects a read error. This sequence joins TRBV10-1 and TRBJ1-4, with D tentatively TRBD1 (5 bases). CDR3 size: 13 residues. The V gene's germline CDR1 is WNHNN and CDR2 SYGVQD (reference sequence). The V end lost 3 bases, the J end lost 7 bases, and 9 bases lay between the germline ends. Here the CDR3 DNA reads TGCGCCAGCAGTGAACAGGAGGGTGAAAAACTGTTTTTA. Encoded protein: CASSEQEGEKLFL.

This clonotype occurred many times. The chain carries TRBV11-3 and TRBJ2-3; D gene uncertain. The V gene's germline CDR1 is SGHNT and CDR2 YENEEA. The V and J ends lost 5 bases and 4 bases respectively, with 16 bases between them. This CDR3 has 15 amino acids. The CDR3 DNA reads TGTGCCAGCAGCGCCCGACTTGATAGATCAGATACGCAGTATTTT. Its translation: CASSARLDRSDTQYF.

There are a few counts of this clonotype. The rearrangement joins TRBV15 to TRBJ2-5, with a possible D match to TRBD1 (5 bases). The CDR3 contains 13 residues. V was trimmed by 0 bases and J by 5 bases, leaving 7 bases between them. Looked up from germline, CDR1 is LNHNV and CDR2 is YYDKDF (reference sequence). This CDR3 is CATSRDRDETQYF. CDR3 bases: TGTGCCACCAGCAGAGACAGGGATGAGACCCAGTACTTC.

This clonotype was found a few times. The gene calls are TRBV29-1 and TRBJ1-2; 7 positions agree with TRBD1. The CDR3 consists of 14 residues. Germline lookup yields CDR1 SQVTM and CDR2 ANQGSEA. After removal of 6 bases from V and 2 bases from J, the junction contained 9 bases not matched to a gene. CDR3 loop: CSVADRDGNYGYTF. The CDR3 DNA reads as TGCAGCGTCGCCGACAGGGACGGCAACTATGGCTACACCTTC. Full variable domain (remainder filled in from reference TRBV29-1 and TRBJ1-2): SAVISQKPSRDICQRGTSLTIQCQVDSQVTMMFWYRQQPGQSLTLIATANQGSEATYESGFVIDKFPISRPNLTFSTLTVSNMSPEDSSIYLCSVADRDGNYGYTFGSGTRLTVV.

V and J are TRBV15 and TRBJ1-1; D not resolved. This CDR3 has 15 amino acids. V lost 1 base to trimming and J lost 0 bases, with 9 bases between them. Germline CDR1 and CDR2: LNHNV and YYDKDF (reference sequence). The CDR3 region has the DNA TGTGCCACCAGCAGAGGGCCGGAAGTGAACACTGAAGCTTTCTTT. This gives the protein CATSRGPEVNTEAFF.

This clonotype was observed many times. The CDR3 bases are TGTGCCACCAGCAGAGATGGGTACGGGGAGCTGTTTTTT. Translation: CATSRDGYGELFF. This chain joins TRBV15 and TRBJ2-2, with D uncertain. Germline-derived CDR1 and CDR2 are LNHNV and YYDKDF (reference sequence). CDR3 length: 13 residues. Trimming took 0 bases from V and 7 from J, leaving 6 bases between them.

The chain combines TRBV3-1 with TRBJ1-2; 8 bases match TRBD1. The germline V gene encodes CDR1 LGHDT and CDR2 YNNKEL (reference sequence). The CDR3 runs 15 residues. V lost 3 bases, J lost 5 bases, and 8 bases stayed unmatched. Written as DNA, the CDR3 is TGTGCCAGCAGCCACCAGGACAGGGTAATTTATGGCTACACCTTC. Translating it yields CASSHQDRVIYGYTF.

The rearrangement links TRBV27 to TRBJ1-6; TRBD1 aligns across 7 bases. V was pared by 5 bases and J by 6 bases, with 19 bases of the junction left unmatched. Germline V lookup: CDR1 MNHEY, CDR2 SMNVEV (reference sequence). The CDR3 extends over 19 amino acids. The CDR3: CASSERFGTDQISNSPLHF. The CDR3 DNA reads TGTGCCAGCAGTGAGCGTTTTGGGACAGACCAAATATCTAATTCACCCCTCCACTTT.

Comment on this clonotype: A junction boundary mismatches the germline segment, possibly from a read error. The chain has TRBV7-6 and TRBJ2-5, with 7 bases fitting TRBD1. CDR1 and CDR2 (germline): SGHVS, FNYEAQ. The CDR3 consists of 16 residues. CDR3 nucleotides: TGTGCTAGCAGCTTATCTCCGGGACCGACAGGGGAGACCCAGTACTTC. Encoded protein: CASSLSPGPTGETQYF. The entire variable domain, with the rest obtained from reference TRBV7-6 and TRBJ2-5, is as follows: GAGVSQSPRYKVTKRGQDVALRCDPISGHVSLYWYRQALGQGPEFLTYFNYEAQQDKSGLPNDRFSAERPEGSISTLTIQRTEQRDSAMYRCASSLSPGPTGETQYFGPGTRLLVL.

This clonotype was observed at least ten times. This chain uses TRBV20-1 with TRBJ2-5; 9 bases agree with TRBD1. Unmatched junction bases numbered 4, after V lost 3 bases and J lost 2 bases. CDR1 and CDR2 (germline): DFQATT, SNEGSKA (reference sequence). The CDR3 consists of 14 residues. The CDR3 nucleotides are TGCAGTGCTAGGGACAGGGGTAGGCAAGAGACCCAGTACTTC. It yields the protein CSARDRGRQETQYF.

This chain links TRBV28 with TRBJ2-1, with 8 positions matching TRBD2. Germline V gene data show CDR1 as MDHEN and CDR2 as SYDVKM. CDR3 length: 17 amino acids. With V trimmed by 6 bases and J by 0 bases, 10 bases remained unmatched. As DNA, the CDR3 is TGTGCCAGCAGGGGACTAGTGGAATACGCCTCCTACAATGAGCAGTTCTTC. This encodes CASRGLVEYASYNEQFF.

The sample holds a few counts of this clonotype. The chain couples TRBV29-1 to TRBJ1-2; D is ambiguous. CDR1 and CDR2 from the germline V gene are SQVTM and ANQGSEA. V was clipped by 6 bases and J by 8 bases, with 7 bases between them. This CDR3 is built from 9 residues. Here the CDR3 reads CSVVEGYTF. In DNA, the CDR3 is TGCAGCGTCGTAGAAGGCTACACCTTC. Combining the CDR3 with reference TRBV29-1 and TRBJ1-2 gives the whole variable domain SAVISQKPSRDICQRGTSLTIQCQVDSQVTMMFWYRQQPGQSLTLIATANQGSEATYESGFVIDKFPISRPNLTFSTLTVSNMSPEDSSIYLCSVVEGYTFGSGTRLTVV.

This clonotype was seen only a few times. The rearrangement joins TRBV24-1 to TRBJ2-1; 9 bases map to TRBD2. This CDR3 has 15 amino acids. Losses at the gene ends were 5 bases for V and 9 bases for J; bases not matched to a gene: 10. Germline V lookup: CDR1 KGHDR, CDR2 SFDVKD. CDR3 nucleotide sequence: TGTGCCACCAGTGTGCGGGGGGGCGGGCGGAGTGAGCAGTTCTTC. Residues: CATSVRGGGRSEQFF.

There are many counts of this clonotype. The chain employs TRBV19 and TRBJ2-5; 11 bases are shared with TRBD1. This CDR3 is built from 15 residues. V dropped 4 bases and J dropped 4; count of bases not matched to a gene: 5. The germline CDR1 and CDR2 sequences are LNHDA and SQIVND (reference sequence). CDR3 in amino acids: CASSTDRGPGETQYF. Here the CDR3 DNA reads TGTGCCAGTAGTACGGACAGGGGGCCGGGAGAGACCCAGTACTTC.

This clonotype was detected ten times or more. The genes are TRBV7-9 and TRBJ1-6, with 9 bases that match TRBD1. Germline-derived CDR1 and CDR2 are SEHNR and FQNEAQ (reference sequence). The CDR3 totals 15 residues. V lost 5 bases, J lost 8 bases, and 7 bases stayed unmatched. DNA for the CDR3: TGTGCCAGCAGCCCGGACAGGGGTCTTCATTCACCCCTCCACTTT. This encodes CASSPDRGLHSPLHF.

At least ten counts were recorded for this clonotype. The rearrangement joins TRBV11-2 to TRBJ2-6, with TRBD1 as a possible D gene (6 bases). V dropped 5 bases and J dropped 2 bases, with 25 bases sitting between them. CDR3 length: 20 residues. Germline CDR1 SGHAT, CDR2 FQNNGV. CDR3 protein: CASSPTLDRWAGAGANVLTF. Here the CDR3 DNA reads TGTGCCAGCAGCCCTACCCTCGACCGATGGGCAGGGGCTGGGGCCAACGTCCTGACTTTC. The whole variable domain, remainder taken from reference TRBV11-2 and TRBJ2-6, is EAGVAQSPRYKIIEKRQSVAFWCNPISGHATLYWYQQILGQGPKLLIQFQNNGVVDDSQLPKDRFSAERLKGVDSTLKIQPAKLEDSAVYLCASSPTLDRWAGAGANVLTFGAGSRLTVL.

This chain links TRBV25-1 with TRBJ2-5, with TRBD1 matching 10 bases. CDR1 and CDR2 from the germline V gene are MGHDK and SYGVNS. Trimming removed 6 bases from V and 4 bases from J; junction bases left unmatched: 8. The CDR3 covers 15 residues. The CDR3 bases are TGTGCCAGCAGACCCCCCGGGGACAGGGGAGAGACCCAGTACTTC. Protein: CASRPPGDRGETQYF.

V and J are TRBV29-1 and TRBJ2-2; TRBD1 is a possible D gene (6 bases). The CDR3 loop spans 15 amino acids. V gave up 0 bases and J gave up 6 bases, with 14 bases separating them. From germline, CDR1 is SQVTM and CDR2 ANQGSEA. The CDR3 region has the DNA TGCAGCGTTGAAGAGAGGGGGATAGGGGCCGGGGAGCTGTTTTTT. It is translated as CSVEERGIGAGELFF.